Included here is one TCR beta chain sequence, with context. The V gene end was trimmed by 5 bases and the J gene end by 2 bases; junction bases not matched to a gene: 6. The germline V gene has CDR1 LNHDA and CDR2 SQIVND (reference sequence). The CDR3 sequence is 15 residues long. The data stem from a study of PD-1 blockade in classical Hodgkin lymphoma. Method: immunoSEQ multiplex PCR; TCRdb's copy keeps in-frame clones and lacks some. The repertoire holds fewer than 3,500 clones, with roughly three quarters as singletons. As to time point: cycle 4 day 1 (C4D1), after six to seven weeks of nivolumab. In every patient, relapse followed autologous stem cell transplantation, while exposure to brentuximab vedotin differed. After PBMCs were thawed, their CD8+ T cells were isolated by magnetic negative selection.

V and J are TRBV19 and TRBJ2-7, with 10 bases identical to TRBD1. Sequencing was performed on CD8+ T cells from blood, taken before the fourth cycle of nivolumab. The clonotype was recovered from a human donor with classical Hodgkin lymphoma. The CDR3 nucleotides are TGTGCCAGTAGTCGCCCGGGACAGGGGACCTACGAGCAGTACTTC. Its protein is CASSRPGQGTYEQYF.